The 11 T cell receptor beta chains in this list originate from one sample, sequenced in a study of blood T cell repertoires in COVID-19. Sequencing used immunoSEQ multiplex PCR; TCRdb keeps in-frame clones, though not all of them. This sample yields about 120,000 clones, of which about 80% are seen a single time; over 6% belongs to the top ten. The source material was peripheral blood. The receptors were sampled from a man in his 70s with active or convalescent COVID-19.

The rearrangement joins TRBV10-3 to TRBJ1-2, with TRBD1 identical over 10 bases. V lost 2 bases, J lost 8 bases, and 8 bases stayed unmatched. This CDR3 is built from 15 residues. CDR1 is ENHRY, CDR2 SYGVKD, per germline. CDR3 region: CAISEVGGQGKGYTF. Here the CDR3 DNA reads TGTGCCATCAGTGAGGTTGGGGGACAGGGGAAAGGCTACACCTTC.

This chain connects TRBV19 to TRBJ2-5, with D maybe TRBD2 (5 bases). The CDR3 contains 12 residues. Germline CDR1 is LNHDA and CDR2 is SQIVND (reference sequence). Trimming removed 9 bases from V and 5 bases from J, with 13 bases in between. CDR3 region: CARPLPGETQYF. The CDR3 DNA sequence: TGTGCCAGACCCCTCCCGGGGGAGACCCAGTACTTC. The complete variable domain, with remaining parts taken from reference TRBV19 and TRBJ2-5, reads DGGITQSPKYLFRKEGQNVTLSCEQNLNHDAMYWYRQDPGQGLRLIYYSQIVNDFQKGDIAEGYSVSREKKESFPLTVTSAQKNPTAFYLCARPLPGETQYFGPGTRLLVL.

The J gene is TRBJ2-5, the V gene TRBV7-3, with 7 positions matching TRBD2. The CDR3 covers 13 residues. Germline values: CDR1 SGHTA, CDR2 FQGTGA. With V trimmed by 5 bases and J by 5 bases, 5 bases remained unmatched. CDR3 region: CASSPGAGETQYF. CDR3 coding DNA: TGTGCCAGCAGCCCCGGAGCGGGGGAGACCCAGTACTTC.

This chain links TRBV5-4 with TRBJ1-6; D remains unclear. Per germline, CDR1 SGHNT and CDR2 YYREEE (reference sequence). The CDR3 sequence is 12 residues long. The V end was cut by 0 bases, the J end by 13 bases, with 8 bases between. This chain's CDR3 is CASSLGTGPLHF. CDR3 nucleotide sequence: TGTGCCAGCAGCTTGGGCACCGGGCCCCTCCACTTT.

The table lists this clone with a count of one. The CDR3, as DNA: TGCGCCAGCAGCTTAGACGTGACTGGCTATGGCTACACCTTC. Its translation: CASSLDVTGYGYTF. This chain joins TRBV5-1 and TRBJ1-2; D is unresolved. CDR3 size: 14 residues. V was pared by 2 bases and J by 4 bases, with 12 bases between. Germline values: CDR1 SGHRS, CDR2 YFSETQ.

This sequence joins TRBV19 and TRBJ2-3, with D tentatively TRBD2 (6 bases). This CDR3 comprises 14 residues. Trimming removed 6 bases at V and 4 bases at J, with 14 bases between. In germline, CDR1 is LNHDA, CDR2 SQIVND (reference sequence). The CDR3: CASSQGGEADTQYF. DNA for the CDR3: TGTGCCAGTAGCCAGGGAGGTGAGGCAGATACGCAGTATTTT.

The chain carries TRBV6-2 or TRBV6-3 and TRBJ1-1; D uncertain. CDR1 MNHEY and CDR2 SVGEGT come from the germline V gene. The CDR3 has 14 residues. V shed 6 bases and J shed 6 bases, with 17 bases lying between them. CDR3 protein: CASSFTVTTSEAFF. CDR3 in DNA: TGTGCCAGCAGCTTCACGGTTACCACGTCTGAAGCTTTCTTT.

The chain uses TRBV29-1 and TRBJ1-1; D is possibly TRBD1 (6 bases). V lost 7 bases and J lost 5, with 17 bases in between. This CDR3 is 13 amino acids long. From germline, CDR1 is SQVTM and CDR2 ANQGSEA. The CDR3 sequence is CSEKTGAGTEAFF. The CDR3 DNA reads as TGCAGCGAAAAGACAGGAGCAGGGACTGAAGCTTTCTTT. Full variable domain (remainder filled in from reference TRBV29-1 and TRBJ1-1): SAVISQKPSRDICQRGTSLTIQCQVDSQVTMMFWYRQQPGQSLTLIATANQGSEATYESGFVIDKFPISRPNLTFSTLTVSNMSPEDSSIYLCSEKTGAGTEAFFGQGTRLTVV.

V gene TRBV28 combines with J gene TRBJ2-7; 10 bases map to TRBD2. Unmatched junction bases numbered 8, after V lost 3 bases and J lost 3 bases. CDR3 length: 16 residues. Germline loops: CDR1 MDHEN, CDR2 SYDVKM. The CDR3 reads CASSFTLAGLNYEQYF. The CDR3 DNA sequence: TGTGCCAGCAGTTTCACACTAGCGGGGTTAAACTACGAGCAGTACTTC.

The J gene is TRBJ1-2, the V gene TRBV6-5, with 8 bases aligning to TRBD1. Looked up from germline, CDR1 is MNHEY and CDR2 is SVGAGI. The CDR3 contains 13 residues. The V gene end was trimmed by 6 bases and the J gene end by 5 bases; junction bases not matched to a gene: 5. The CDR3 here is CASSPDRVYGYTF. The CDR3 DNA follows: TGTGCCAGCAGCCCGGACAGGGTATATGGCTACACCTTC.

The V and J genes are TRBV9 and TRBJ2-2; 10 positions match TRBD2. The CDR3 sequence is 18 residues long. CDR1 SGDLS and CDR2 YYNGEE come from the germline V gene. The V and J ends lost 4 bases and 4 bases, in that order; junction bases with no gene match: 13. The CDR3 region is CASSKGLAHPRGTGELFF. CDR3 sequence (DNA): TGTGCCAGCAGCAAGGGACTAGCGCACCCGCGGGGCACCGGGGAGCTGTTTTTT.